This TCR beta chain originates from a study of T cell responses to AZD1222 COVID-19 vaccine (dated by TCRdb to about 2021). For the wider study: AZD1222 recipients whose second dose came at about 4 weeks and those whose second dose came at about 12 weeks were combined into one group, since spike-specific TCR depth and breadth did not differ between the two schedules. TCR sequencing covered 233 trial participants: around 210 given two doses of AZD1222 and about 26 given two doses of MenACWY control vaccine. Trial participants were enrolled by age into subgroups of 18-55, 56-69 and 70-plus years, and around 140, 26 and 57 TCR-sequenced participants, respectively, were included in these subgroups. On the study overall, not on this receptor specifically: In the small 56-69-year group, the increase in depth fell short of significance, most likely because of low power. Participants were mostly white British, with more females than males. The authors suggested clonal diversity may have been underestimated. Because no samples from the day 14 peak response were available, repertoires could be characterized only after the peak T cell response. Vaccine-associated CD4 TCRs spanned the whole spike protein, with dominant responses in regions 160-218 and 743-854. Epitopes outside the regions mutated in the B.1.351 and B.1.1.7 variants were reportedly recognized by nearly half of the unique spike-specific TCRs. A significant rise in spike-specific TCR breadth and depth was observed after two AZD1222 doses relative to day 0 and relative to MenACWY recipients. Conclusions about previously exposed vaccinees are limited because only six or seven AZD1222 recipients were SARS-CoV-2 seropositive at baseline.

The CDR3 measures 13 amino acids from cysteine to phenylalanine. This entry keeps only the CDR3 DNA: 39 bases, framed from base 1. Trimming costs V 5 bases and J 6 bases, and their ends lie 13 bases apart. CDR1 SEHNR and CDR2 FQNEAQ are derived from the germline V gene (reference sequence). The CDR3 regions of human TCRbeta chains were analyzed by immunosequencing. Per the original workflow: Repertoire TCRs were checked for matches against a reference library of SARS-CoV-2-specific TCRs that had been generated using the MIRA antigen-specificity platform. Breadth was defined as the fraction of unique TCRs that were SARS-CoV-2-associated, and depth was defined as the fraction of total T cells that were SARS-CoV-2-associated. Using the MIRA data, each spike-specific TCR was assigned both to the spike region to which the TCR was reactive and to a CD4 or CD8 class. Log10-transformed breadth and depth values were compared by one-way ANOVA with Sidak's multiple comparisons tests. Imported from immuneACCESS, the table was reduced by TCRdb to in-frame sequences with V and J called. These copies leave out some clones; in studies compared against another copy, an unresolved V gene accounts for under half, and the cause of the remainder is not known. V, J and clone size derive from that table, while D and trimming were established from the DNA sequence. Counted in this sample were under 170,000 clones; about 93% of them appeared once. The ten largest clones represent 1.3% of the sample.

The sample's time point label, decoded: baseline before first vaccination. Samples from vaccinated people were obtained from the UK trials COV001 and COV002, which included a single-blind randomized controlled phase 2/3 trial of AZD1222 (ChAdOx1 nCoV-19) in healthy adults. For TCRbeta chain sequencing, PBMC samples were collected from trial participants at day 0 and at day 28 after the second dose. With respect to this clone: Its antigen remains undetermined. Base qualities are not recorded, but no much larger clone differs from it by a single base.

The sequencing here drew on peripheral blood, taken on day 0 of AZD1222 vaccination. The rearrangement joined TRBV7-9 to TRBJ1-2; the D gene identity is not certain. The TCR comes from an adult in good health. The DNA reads TGTGCCAGCAGCCACCTTGGTAGTAATGGCTACACCTTC. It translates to CASSHLGSNGYTF.